One sample yielded the 22 T cell receptor beta chains listed below, sequenced in a study of PD-1 blockade in classical Hodgkin lymphoma (TCRdb year 2020). The time point label of this sample denotes: cycle 2 day 1 (C2D1) of nivolumab. All trial patients had relapsed after autologous stem cell transplantation, with cohorts A, B and C differing in prior brentuximab vedotin exposure. Library generation was performed with the immunoSEQ multiplex PCR assay. The table comes from immuneACCESS by way of TCRdb, which keeps in-frame sequences with V and J called. Part of the clones is missing from these tables; in studies checked, under half for an unresolved V gene and the rest for unknown reasons. The table for this sample lists several thousand clones; 76% of them were counted only once. Clones ranked in the top ten supply around 42% of the sample. The starting material was peripheral blood mononuclear cells (PBMCs), obtained before the second cycle of nivolumab. These receptor sequences come from a human donor with classical Hodgkin lymphoma.

This chain joins TRBV5-4 and TRBJ1-1; 8 nucleotides agree with TRBD1. The CDR3 totals 15 residues. CDR1 and CDR2 from the germline V gene are SGHNT and YYREEE (reference sequence). V lost 2 bases and J lost 3; bases outside the gene matches: 6. CDR3 DNA: TGTGCCAGCAGCTTTCAGGGGGCTCACGACACTGAAGCTTTCTTT. Amino acids: CASSFQGAHDTEAFF.

The rearrangement uses TRBV6-4 and TRBJ2-2; D is unresolved. Germline CDR1 and CDR2: MRHNA and SNTAGT. This CDR3 is 14 amino acids long. V dropped 2 bases and J dropped 0 bases, with 4 bases sitting between them. This CDR3 reads CASSDQSNTGELFF. In DNA form, the CDR3 reads TGTGCCAGCAGTGACCAATCGAACACCGGGGAGCTGTTTTTT.

CDR3 bases: TGTGCCAGCAGCTCTAGGACTAGCGGAATAGCCAAAAACATTCAGTACTTC. Its protein is CASSSRTSGIAKNIQYF. The chain is built from TRBV7-9 and TRBJ2-4; TRBD2 aligns across 10 bases. The CDR3 spans 17 residues. V lost 4 bases to trimming and J lost 0 bases; unmatched junction nucleotides: 6. Germline V gene data show CDR1 as SEHNR and CDR2 as FQNEAQ (reference sequence).

The rearrangement uses TRBV5-5 and TRBJ2-7; the D gene is possibly TRBD2 (6 bases). The CDR3 spans 14 residues. CDR1 is SGHKS and CDR2 is YYEKEE in the germline V gene (reference sequence). V dropped 4 bases and J dropped 5 bases, with 16 bases sitting between them. This CDR3 is CASSLWDSSNEQYF. DNA for the CDR3: TGTGCCAGCAGCCTGTGGGACTCCTCGAACGAGCAGTACTTC.

The chain has TRBV5-4 and TRBJ2-6; 10 bases are a match to TRBD2. J lost 0 bases, V lost 4 bases, and 10 bases had no gene match. CDR1 is SGHNT, CDR2 YYREEE, per germline (reference sequence). The CDR3 contains 19 residues. CDR3 in DNA: TGTGCCAGCAGCCTTTCGGGACTAGCGATTTCCTCTGGGGCCAACGTCCTGACTTTC. Its protein product is CASSLSGLAISSGANVLTF.

Only a few counts were recorded for this clone. This chain links TRBV9 with TRBJ2-3; D gene uncertain. The CDR3 is 13 amino acids. Germline CDR1 is SGDLS and CDR2 is YYNGEE. The V and J ends lost 0 bases and 2 bases respectively, with 4 bases between them. In DNA, the CDR3 is TGTGCCAGCAGCGTAGATCACACAGATACGCAGTATTTT. Its protein product is CASSVDHTDTQYF.

The gene calls are TRBV6-4 and TRBJ1-5, with a tentative D call TRBD1 (6 bases). Germline V gives CDR1 MRHNA, CDR2 SNTAGT. V was shortened by 0 bases and J by 0 bases, with 21 bases between the two germline ends. The CDR3 runs 20 residues. For the CDR3, the DNA is TGTGCCAGCAGTGACTCGAATAGAGGGACATGTCTTTATAGCAATCAGCCCCAGCATTTT. Protein product: CASSDSNRGTCLYSNQPQHF.

The genes are TRBV10-3 and TRBJ1-1; D is unclear. Germline V CDR1 and CDR2: ENHRY, SYGVKD. The V end lost 3 bases, the J end lost 5 bases, and 10 bases lay between the germline ends. CDR3 size: 13 residues. The CDR3 here is CAISEPTRTEAFF. CDR3 DNA sequence: TGTGCCATCAGTGAACCGACGCGGACTGAAGCTTTCTTT.

The rearrangement joins TRBV19 to TRBJ2-7; tentative D call: TRBD2 (6 bases). V dropped 6 bases and J dropped 2 bases, with 11 bases sitting between them. The length of the CDR3 is 13 residues. CDR1 is LNHDA and CDR2 is SQIVND in the germline V gene (reference sequence). The CDR3 sequence: CASSRDSTYEQYF. The CDR3 DNA follows: TGTGCCAGTAGCCGGGACTCTACCTACGAGCAGTACTTC.

The chain combines TRBV19 with TRBJ2-1, with 12 bases fitting TRBD2. The CDR3 spans 16 residues. The germline V gene has CDR1 LNHDA and CDR2 SQIVND (reference sequence). V was pared by 5 bases and J by 4 bases, with 6 bases of the junction left unmatched. DNA for the CDR3: TGTGCCAGTAGTTCAGGACTAGCGGGAATTTACAATGAGCAGTTCTTC. As protein: CASSSGLAGIYNEQFF.

This clone was observed a handful of times. This chain links TRBV7-3 with TRBJ2-2, with 7 bases aligning to TRBD2. V shed 5 bases, J shed 6 bases, and the junction held 12 bases outside the gene matches. Germline CDR1 reads SGHTA; CDR2 reads FQGTGA. The CDR3 length is 16 residues. DNA for the CDR3: TGTGCCAGCAGCGAAAGGGCTAGCGGTTCGGCCGGGGAGCTGTTTTTT. This sequence encodes CASSERASGSAGELFF.

The V and J genes are TRBV9 and TRBJ2-1; 7 bases are shared with TRBD2. V shed 0 bases and J 0 bases; nucleotides not matched to a gene: 6. The length of the CDR3 is 17 residues. CDR1 and CDR2 (germline): SGDLS, YYNGEE. The CDR3 DNA sequence: TGTGCCAGCAGCGTAGTAGCTAGCGGAACCTCCTACAATGAGCAGTTCTTC. It specifies CASSVVASGTSYNEQFF.

The gene calls are TRBV5-1 and TRBJ2-5; 10 bases are shared with TRBD2. The V and J ends lost 5 bases and 5 bases, in that order; junction bases with no gene match: 9. This CDR3 has 15 amino acids. CDR1 and CDR2 (germline): SGHRS, YFSETQ. CDR3 nucleotide sequence: TGCGCCAGCAGACTAGCGGGGTCACAAGAGGAGACCCAGTACTTC. Translated, it gives CASRLAGSQEETQYF. The variable domain in full, completed from reference TRBV5-1 and TRBJ2-5, reads KAGVTQTPRYLIKTRGQQVTLSCSPISGHRSVSWYQQTPGQGLQFLFEYFSETQRNKGNFPGRFSGRQFSNSRSEMNVSTLELGDSALYLCASRLAGSQEETQYFGPGTRLLVL.

The chain is built from TRBV6-5 and TRBJ2-7; the match to TRBD2 covers 13 bases. Losses at the gene ends were 8 bases for V and 7 bases for J; bases not matched to a gene: 8. The length of the CDR3 is 14 residues. Germline CDR1 and CDR2: MNHEY and SVGAGI. The CDR3 loop is CASGTSGRAREQYF. The CDR3 DNA sequence: TGTGCCAGCGGAACTAGCGGGAGGGCCCGAGAGCAGTACTTC.

This clone was counted once. This rearrangement joins TRBV7-8 to TRBJ2-1; 9 bases fit TRBD1. V shed 2 bases, J shed 5 bases, and the junction held 10 bases outside the gene matches. The CDR3 extends over 17 amino acids. Germline loops: CDR1 SGHVS, CDR2 FQNEAQ. CDR3 nucleotides: TGTGCCAGCAGCTTATTCAATATGGGGACAGGGAACAATGAGCAGTTCTTC. This encodes CASSLFNMGTGNNEQFF. The variable domain in full, with the rest retrieved from reference TRBV7-8 and TRBJ2-1, is GAGVSQSPRYKVAKRGQDVALRCDPISGHVSLFWYQQALGQGPEFLTYFQNEAQLDKSGLPSDRFFAERPEGSVSTLKIQRTQQEDSAVYLCASSLFNMGTGNNEQFFGPGTRLTVL.

The chain is built from TRBV18 and TRBJ1-1; unclear D gene. V shed 2 bases and J shed 0 bases, with 7 bases lying between them. The germline V gene has CDR1 KGHSH and CDR2 LQKENI. The CDR3 extends over 14 amino acids. The CDR3 reads CASSPAALNTEAFF. As DNA, the CDR3 is TGTGCCAGCTCACCAGCAGCTTTGAACACTGAAGCTTTCTTT.

This clone showed up just once. The chain is built from TRBV5-8 and TRBJ1-5; TRBD1 might be the D (6 bases). This CDR3 contains 14 residues. CDR1 SGHTS and CDR2 YDEGEE come from the germline V gene. The V end was cut by 4 bases, the J end by 3 bases, with 11 bases between. The DNA of the CDR3 is TGTGCCAGCAGCAACTACAGGGTCAATCAGCCCCAGCATTTT. Its protein is CASSNYRVNQPQHF.

V gene TRBV2 combines with J gene TRBJ1-2; maybe TRBD1 (5 bases). CDR1 SNHLY and CDR2 FYNNEI come from the germline V gene. V was clipped by 4 bases and J by 4 bases, with 7 bases between them. The CDR3 totals 12 residues. The CDR3 DNA is TGTGCCAGCAGTGCAGGGACCTATGGCTACACCTTC. This codes for CASSAGTYGYTF.

The rearrangement links TRBV7-6 to TRBJ2-7; D is tentatively TRBD1 or TRBD2 (5 bases each). Germline lookup yields CDR1 SGHVS and CDR2 FNYEAQ. V lost 5 bases and J lost 3, with 23 bases in between. CDR3 size: 17 residues. Here the CDR3 reads CASSRRKGNVGVYEQYF. DNA for the CDR3: TGTGCCAGCAGCCGTCGAAAGGGCAACGTGGGGGTCTACGAGCAGTACTTC.

This chain uses TRBV14 with TRBJ1-4; D gene uncertain. The V end was cut by 2 bases, the J end by 8 bases, with 9 bases between. CDR3 size: 13 residues. The germline V gene has CDR1 SGHDN and CDR2 FVKESK. The CDR3 region is CASSQQLEEKLFF. The CDR3 bases are TGTGCCAGCAGCCAACAATTAGAAGAAAAACTGTTTTTT.

CDR3 in amino acids: CASSPRWGRDGEQYF. CDR3 bases: TGTGCCAGCAGCCCCCGTTGGGGGAGGGATGGCGAGCAGTACTTC. This chain links TRBV5-5 with TRBJ2-7; 7 bases line up with TRBD2. The germline CDR1 and CDR2 sequences are SGHKS and YYEKEE (reference sequence). The CDR3 extends over 15 amino acids. Trimming took 4 bases from V and 6 from J; bases not matched to a gene: 13.

This chain links TRBV18 with TRBJ2-1, with TRBD2 as a possible D gene (6 bases). This CDR3 is built from 14 residues. The germline V gene encodes CDR1 KGHSH and CDR2 LQKENI. V gave up 1 base and J gave up 9 bases, with 13 bases separating them. CDR3 residues: CASSPLRAGGEQFF. The CDR3 DNA reads as TGTGCCAGCTCACCACTCCGGGCCGGGGGTGAGCAGTTCTTC. Full variable domain (remainder filled in from reference TRBV18 and TRBJ2-1): NAGVMQNPRHLVRRRGQEARLRCSPMKGHSHVYWYRQLPEEGLKFMVYLQKENIIDESGMPKERFSAEFPKEGPSILRIQQVVRGDSAAYFCASSPLRAGGEQFFGPGTRLTVL.